This TCR beta chain was sequenced in a study of cytomegalovirus exposure and HLA in healthy donors. Findings of the study overall: There were reportedly fewer N-insertions in an Asian-associated ancestry cluster than the roughly 670-donor mean, in a later analysis.

Notes on this clone: Its cognate antigen is unknown.

60 Vbeta and 13 Jbeta primers were used in PCR. The authors' processing: As a later analysis found, there were 80 million or so unique TCR beta chains, of which approximately 10 million were shared. Libraries were prepared by immunoSEQ multiplex PCR; TCRdb keeps only in-frame clonotypes and omits some of them. Clonal size and the V and J genes are those of that table, whereas D and trimming came from the DNA. The sample table includes 21,000 or so clones. Sequencing used PBMCs. The sequence was collected from a man aged 60-69 years in good health and CMV-seropositive.

The CDR3 DNA sequence: TGTGCCACCAGCAGGGGTGGGGCTAGCGGGAAGTACGAGCAGTACTTC. This codes for CATSRGGASGKYEQYF. The rearrangement links TRBV15 to TRBJ2-7; 9 bases map to TRBD2. This CDR3 contains 16 residues. V was clipped by 3 bases and J by 4 bases; unmatched bases: 10. CDR1 is LNHNV, CDR2 YYDKDF, per germline (reference sequence).